A single sample is the source of the 31 T cell receptor beta chains below, sequenced in a study of blood T cell repertoires in COVID-19. Measured with immunoSEQ multiplex PCR; TCRdb has only the in-frame clones, and not every one. Of roughly 200,000 clones listed, 70% to 90% are singletons. The sample taken for sequencing was PBMCs or T cells enriched from blood (not recorded which). The receptors derive from a woman between 40 and 50 years old in a cohort exposed to, infected with or recovered from COVID-19 (not recorded which).

This clone has more than one count but fewer than ten. This CDR3 is also generated by other DNA sequences in the sample. The CDR3 loop is CASSQSPGGTEAFF. In nucleotides, the CDR3 is TGTGCCAGCAGTCAAAGCCCCGGGGGCACTGAAGCTTTCTTT. The chain combines TRBV7-2 with TRBJ1-1; perhaps TRBD1 as D (5 bases). CDR3 length equals 14 residues. From germline, CDR1 is SGHTA and CDR2 FQGNSA. V lost 6 bases and J lost 4, with 15 bases in between.

The rearrangement links TRBV28 to TRBJ1-1; a weak D match, TRBD1 (6 bases). This CDR3 comprises 14 residues. CDR1 and CDR2 from the germline V gene are MDHEN and SYDVKM. V was trimmed by 7 bases and J by 4 bases, leaving 16 bases between them. The CDR3 bases are TGTGCCAGCATTTCACTCGCGGGGGCCACTGAAGCTTTCTTT. Its translation: CASISLAGATEAFF. The variable domain in full, completed from reference TRBV28 and TRBJ1-1, reads DVKVTQSSRYLVKRTGEKVFLECVQDMDHENMFWYRQDPGLGLRLIYFSYDVKMKEKGDIPEGYSVSREKKERFSLILESASTNQTSMYLCASISLAGATEAFFGQGTRLTVV.

Here the CDR3 reads CASRSDTGAEAFF. The DNA of the CDR3 is TGTGCCAGCAGATCGGATACAGGGGCGGAAGCTTTCTTT. The rearrangement uses TRBV12-3 or TRBV12-4 and TRBJ1-1; 7 bases are shared with TRBD1. The V and J ends lost 6 bases and 8 bases, in that order; junction bases with no gene match: 9. The CDR3 contains 13 residues.

This clone was counted a single time. The chain combines TRBV28 with TRBJ1-1; 10 nucleotides agree with TRBD1. Unmatched junction bases numbered 7, after V lost 4 bases and J lost 5 bases. The CDR3 covers 15 residues. Germline values: CDR1 MDHEN, CDR2 SYDVKM. CDR3 in amino acids: CASSWGDRGGTEAFF. In nucleotides, the CDR3 is TGTGCCAGCAGTTGGGGGGACAGGGGTGGGACTGAAGCTTTCTTT.

The chain couples TRBV6-2 or TRBV6-3 to TRBJ1-5; unclear D gene. From germline, CDR1 is MNHEY and CDR2 SVGEGT. Trimming took off 5 bases at V and 2 bases at J, with 7 bases between the two ends. This CDR3 is 13 amino acids long. The CDR3 DNA follows: TGTGCCAGCAGTCCCGGGGGCAATCAGCCCCAGCATTTT. Protein: CASSPGGNQPQHF.

This clone was seen a single time. This chain's CDR3 is CASSLAGNEQYF. The CDR3 bases are TGCGCCAGCAGCTTGGCGGGGAACGAGCAGTACTTC. V is TRBV5-1 and J is TRBJ2-7, with TRBD2 as a possible D gene (5 bases). The V end lost 0 bases, the J end lost 5 bases, and 6 bases lay between the germline ends. The germline CDR1 and CDR2 sequences are SGHRS and YFSETQ. The CDR3 is made up of 12 amino acids.

The gene calls are TRBV7-8 and TRBJ2-2, with 12 bases that match TRBD2. The junction had 6 bases not matched to a gene; V was cut back by 1 base and J by 3 bases. This CDR3 region has 18 residues. The V gene's germline CDR1 is SGHVS and CDR2 FQNEAQ. The CDR3 nucleotides read TGTGCCAGCAGCTTAGGGGCTAGCGGGGGGGCCTACACCGGGGAGCTGTTTTTT. This encodes CASSLGASGGAYTGELFF.

The chain links TRBV5-6 to TRBJ1-1; D remains unclear. This CDR3 is built from 14 residues. Germline V gene sequence: CDR1 SGHDT, CDR2 YYEEEE. Trimming pared 1 base from V and 1 base from J, leaving 8 bases between. CDR3 loop: CASSLPSWNTEAFF. For the CDR3, the DNA is TGTGCCAGCAGCTTGCCGTCTTGGAACACTGAAGCTTTCTTT.

V usage is TRBV19 and J usage is TRBJ1-4; no definite D call. V was pared by 10 bases and J by 0 bases, with 9 bases between. The CDR3 has 13 amino acids. Germline lookup yields CDR1 LNHDA and CDR2 SQIVND (reference sequence). The CDR3 loop reads CATKPATNEKLFF. CDR3 coding DNA: TGTGCCACCAAGCCGGCAACTAATGAAAAACTGTTTTTT.

The chain employs TRBV9 and TRBJ2-2; maybe TRBD1 (5 bases). The V gene lost 3 bases and the J gene lost 7 bases, with 16 bases spanning the gap. Per germline, CDR1 SGDLS and CDR2 YYNGEE. The length of the CDR3 is 15 residues. The CDR3, as DNA: TGTGCCAGCAGCGCCCGCGTAAGGGGCAGCGGGGAGCTGTTTTTT. Translating gives CASSARVRGSGELFF.

The V and J genes are TRBV6-5 and TRBJ2-7; no clear D gene. Germline CDR1 is MNHEY and CDR2 is SVGAGI. Trimming cost V 6 bases and J 5 bases, with 11 bases left between them. The CDR3 length is 12 residues. The CDR3 here is CASSPASDEQYF. For the CDR3, the DNA is TGTGCCAGCAGCCCCGCGTCTGACGAGCAGTACTTC.

The V gene is TRBV25-1, the J gene TRBJ2-1, with 11 bases identical to TRBD2. The germline V gene encodes CDR1 MGHDK and CDR2 SYGVNS. The CDR3 runs to 14 residues. After removal of 6 bases from V and 5 bases from J, the junction contained 3 bases not matched to a gene. The CDR3 sequence: CASRTSGADNEQFF. The CDR3, as DNA: TGTGCCAGCAGGACTAGCGGGGCGGACAATGAGCAGTTCTTC.

The chain couples TRBV14 to TRBJ2-1, with D uncertain. Trimming took off 0 bases at V and 3 bases at J, with 6 bases between the two ends. The CDR3 runs 14 residues. CDR1 SGHDN and CDR2 FVKESK come from the germline V gene. CDR3 sequence (DNA): TGTGCCAGCAGCCAAGACTTGTACTACAATGAGCAGTTCTTC. It yields the protein CASSQDLYYNEQFF.

The J gene is TRBJ2-1, the V gene TRBV28, with D possibly matching TRBD2 (5 bases). V dropped 3 bases and J dropped 8 bases, with 11 bases sitting between them. The CDR3 consists of 13 residues. From germline, CDR1 is MDHEN and CDR2 SYDVKM. Here the CDR3 reads CASSLGFGDEQFF. For the CDR3, the DNA is TGTGCCAGCAGTTTGGGCTTCGGGGATGAGCAGTTCTTC.

J is TRBJ2-2 and V is TRBV11-3; 10 nucleotides match TRBD2. With V trimmed by 8 bases and J by 3 bases, 6 bases remained unmatched. CDR1 and CDR2 from the germline V gene are SGHNT and YENEEA. This CDR3 is 15 amino acids long. The CDR3 reads CASGEREGYTGELFF. The CDR3 region has the DNA TGTGCCAGCGGTGAGCGGGAGGGGTACACCGGGGAGCTGTTTTTT.

The chain is built from TRBV5-1 and TRBJ2-5, with a weak D call TRBD2 (6 bases). Trimming left V 0 bases short and J 2 bases short, with 11 bases between. Germline V lookup: CDR1 SGHRS, CDR2 YFSETQ. This CDR3 is 15 amino acids long. The CDR3 region has the DNA TGCGCCAGCAGCTTGGGCCTAGCGATTCAAGAGACCCAGTACTTC. It specifies CASSLGLAIQETQYF.

The chain joins TRBV9 to TRBJ1-1; maybe TRBD1 (5 bases). The CDR3 is made up of 15 amino acids. Germline V gene lookup returns CDR1 SGDLS and CDR2 YYNGEE. V lost 3 bases to trimming and J lost 6 bases, with 18 bases between them. CDR3 in DNA: TGTGCCAGCAGCGCCGGGCGGGGGGGGATTCCTGAAGCTTTCTTT. Translated: CASSAGRGGIPEAFF.

The chain carries TRBV12-2 and TRBJ1-1; the table's D call TRBD1 went unverified against the DNA. TRBV12-2 is classified as a pseudogene. The CDR3 runs 15 residues. DNA of the CDR3: TGTGCAAGTCGCTTAGACCCCAGGGGGCACACTGAAGCTTTCTTT. Translating it yields CASRLDPRGHTEAFF.

This clone appeared a few times. The chain links TRBV9 to TRBJ2-3, with D uncertain. V was trimmed by 2 bases and J by 4 bases, leaving 14 bases between them. CDR1 and CDR2 from the germline V gene are SGDLS and YYNGEE. The CDR3 is 15 residues long. CDR3 coding DNA: TGTGCCAGCAGCGTTTTTTGGGCAGCAGCAGATACGCAGTATTTT. It translates to CASSVFWAAADTQYF.

V usage is TRBV10-1 and J usage is TRBJ1-1, with 10 bases matching TRBD1. The CDR3 extends over 14 amino acids. The germline V gene encodes CDR1 WNHNN and CDR2 SYGVQD (reference sequence). The V and J ends lost 6 bases and 3 bases, in that order; junction bases with no gene match: 4. The CDR3 protein is CASSWTGGDTEAFF. DNA for the CDR3: TGCGCCAGCAGCTGGACAGGGGGGGACACTGAAGCTTTCTTT.

The J gene is TRBJ2-2, the V gene TRBV19, with D tentatively TRBD1 (5 bases). CDR1 is LNHDA and CDR2 is SQIVND in the germline V gene (reference sequence). This CDR3 spans 13 amino acids. V was trimmed by 6 bases and J by 6 bases, leaving 11 bases between them. CDR3 sequence reads: CASSLGAAGELFF. The DNA of the CDR3 is TGTGCCAGTAGCCTTGGGGCCGCCGGGGAGCTGTTTTTT.

Details on this clone: The same CDR3 arises from other DNA sequences in this sample as well. The chain combines TRBV5-4 with TRBJ2-7; the D gene is possibly TRBD1 (5 bases). V dropped 0 bases and J dropped 0 bases, with 7 bases sitting between them. Per germline, CDR1 SGHNT and CDR2 YYREEE (reference sequence). The CDR3 spans 14 residues. The CDR3 DNA sequence: TGTGCCAGCAGCTTGGGGCAGGGCTCCTACGAGCAGTACTTC. Protein sequence: CASSLGQGSYEQYF.

The sample holds one count of this clone. The genes are TRBV3-1 (or the pseudogene TRBV3-2) and TRBJ2-2, with 10 bases that match TRBD1. Looked up from germline, CDR1 is LGHDT and CDR2 is YNNKEL (reference sequence). This CDR3 region has 16 residues. V lost 3 bases, J lost 7 bases, and 8 bases stayed unmatched. This chain's CDR3 is CASSQRKGQGIGELFF. CDR3 coding DNA: TGTGCCAGCAGCCAGAGAAAGGGACAGGGGATCGGGGAGCTGTTTTTT.

The V gene is TRBV3-1 (or the pseudogene TRBV3-2), the J gene TRBJ2-3; possible D gene TRBD1, 6 bases. V lost 3 bases, J lost 2 bases, and 9 bases lay in between. CDR3 length: 14 residues. CDR1 is LGHDT and CDR2 is YNNKEL in the germline V gene (reference sequence). CDR3 coding DNA: TGTGCCAGCAGCCAGGACAGTACCACAGATACGCAGTATTTT. Translation gives CASSQDSTTDTQYF.

This clone was found once. The V gene is TRBV28, the J gene TRBJ2-6; D not certain. The CDR3 is made up of 14 amino acids. V was pared by 5 bases and J by 6 bases, with 11 bases between. Germline loops: CDR1 MDHEN, CDR2 SYDVKM. Written as DNA, the CDR3 is TGTGCCAGCAGTACCGAGGTCCCGGCCAACGTCCTGACTTTC. Protein sequence: CASSTEVPANVLTF.

The V call is TRBV27, the J call TRBJ2-7; 7 bases are a match to TRBD2. Germline V CDR1 and CDR2: MNHEY, SMNVEV (reference sequence). Losses at the gene ends were 3 bases for V and 4 bases for J; bases not matched to a gene: 9. This CDR3 region has 15 residues. Here the CDR3 DNA reads TGTGCCAGCAGTTTTACTAGCGCTCGGAGTTACGAGCAGTACTTC. Its translation is CASSFTSARSYEQYF.

The gene calls are TRBV5-4 and TRBJ1-6, with D possibly TRBD1 on 6 matching bases. The ends were cut back, 3 bases at V and 8 bases at J, with 18 bases in the middle. CDR3 length: 16 residues. Germline V gives CDR1 SGHNT, CDR2 YYREEE (reference sequence). CDR3 amino acids: CASSSRGAGADSPLHF. The CDR3 DNA reads as TGTGCCAGCAGCTCGAGAGGGGCAGGGGCGGATTCACCCCTCCACTTT.

The J gene is TRBJ1-3, the V gene TRBV2, with D tentatively TRBD1 (6 bases). Looked up from germline, CDR1 is SNHLY and CDR2 is FYNNEI. V shed 3 bases and J shed 1 base, with 10 bases lying between them. The CDR3 covers 15 residues. The DNA of the CDR3 is TGTGCCAGCAGTGAGAGCAGGGGTTCTGGAAACACCATATATTTT. It encodes CASSESRGSGNTIYF.

The genes are TRBV28 and TRBJ1-1; D perhaps matches TRBD1 (5 bases). The CDR3 runs 14 residues. Per the germline V gene, CDR1 is MDHEN and CDR2 is SYDVKM. Trimming shortened V by 3 bases and J by 2 bases, and 10 bases separated the two germline ends. The CDR3 DNA follows: TGTGCCAGCAGTTTGCTCAGGGAAAACACTGAAGCTTTCTTT. It codes for CASSLLRENTEAFF. Variable domain in full (rest from reference TRBV28 and TRBJ1-1): DVKVTQSSRYLVKRTGEKVFLECVQDMDHENMFWYRQDPGLGLRLIYFSYDVKMKEKGDIPEGYSVSREKKERFSLILESASTNQTSMYLCASSLLRENTEAFFGQGTRLTVV.

V gene TRBV30 combines with J gene TRBJ1-1; D is unclear. This CDR3 contains 13 residues. The V and J ends lost 0 bases and 5 bases respectively, with 10 bases between them. The germline V gene has CDR1 GTSNPN and CDR2 SVGIG (reference sequence). The CDR3 region has the DNA TGTGCCTGGAGTGTCGCGCGGGTTACTGAAGCTTTCTTT. This gives the protein CAWSVARVTEAFF.

The V and J genes are TRBV10-3 and TRBJ1-6; D is ambiguous. V shed 0 bases and J shed 9 bases, with 12 bases lying between them. The V gene's germline CDR1 is ENHRY and CDR2 SYGVKD. This CDR3 is 15 amino acids long. Here the CDR3 DNA reads TGTGCCATCAGTGAGTCGAAGGCCTCAGGTTCACCCCTCCACTTT. It encodes CAISESKASGSPLHF.